What follows are 14 T cell receptor beta chains derived from one specimen sequenced in a study of shared clonotypes between healthy human individuals. Naive CD8 cells, CD45RO-negative and positively selected for CCR7, excluded terminally differentiated effector memory CD45RA+ cells. Data came from immunoSEQ multiplex PCR; TCRdb stores just in-frame clones and leaves some out. In the table there are about 2.2 million clones, roughly 91% of which are singletons. The sequencing sample was made of naive CD8+ T cells from PBMCs. The receptor source for this set is a young man in good health. Some clones in this sample may be carry-over from other donors' samples.

This clone was picked up a small number of times. The V call is TRBV28, the J call TRBJ1-5; 8 bases are shared with TRBD1. V trimming: 5 bases; J trimming: 6 bases; junction bases outside the gene matches: 9. The CDR3 is made up of 15 amino acids. The germline gives CDR1 MDHEN, CDR2 SYDVKM. This chain's CDR3 is CASSQGTGNGQPQHF. The CDR3 DNA reads as TGTGCCAGCAGTCAAGGGACAGGTAACGGTCAGCCCCAGCATTTT.

About this clone: The same CDR3 also results from other DNA sequences found in this sample. The chain has TRBV7-9 and TRBJ1-5; no clear D gene. From germline, CDR1 is SEHNR and CDR2 FQNEAQ (reference sequence). The CDR3 loop spans 13 amino acids. The V and J ends lost 3 bases and 3 bases respectively, with 6 bases between them. CDR3 amino acids: CASSFRDNQPQHF. CDR3 DNA: TGTGCCAGCAGCTTCCGGGACAATCAGCCCCAGCATTTT.

The DNA for the CDR3 is TGCGCCAGCAGCCAGGGGCAGGGGTCTAGAGAGACCCAGTACTTC. This codes for CASSQGQGSRETQYF. The chain couples TRBV4-3 to TRBJ2-5; TRBD1 might be the D (6 bases). The CDR3 consists of 15 residues. V dropped 3 bases and J dropped 4 bases, with 15 bases sitting between them. Germline values: CDR1 LGHNA, CDR2 YSLEER.

This clone was recorded only once. The chain employs TRBV27 and TRBJ2-5; D not resolved. Per germline, CDR1 MNHEY and CDR2 SMNVEV (reference sequence). Trimming pared 6 bases from V and 7 bases from J, leaving 9 bases between. This CDR3 has 11 residues. The CDR3: CASRELGTQYF. The CDR3 nucleotides are TGTGCCAGCAGGGAGCTGGGGACCCAGTACTTC.

The J gene is TRBJ2-1, the V gene TRBV10-3; weak D call: TRBD2 (6 bases). V was pared by 6 bases and J by 0 bases, with 18 bases between. There are 17 residues in the CDR3. Germline V lookup: CDR1 ENHRY, CDR2 SYGVKD. In DNA form, the CDR3 reads TGTGCCATCAGCGAAGTGGACTACCAGAGCTCCTACAATGAGCAGTTCTTC. Protein product: CAISEVDYQSSYNEQFF.

The chain employs TRBV4-1 and TRBJ2-5, with D perhaps assigned TRBD1 or TRBD2 (5 bases each). Trimming stripped 3 bases from V and 7 bases from J, with 15 bases between. CDR1 and CDR2 (germline): MGHRA, YSYEKL. The CDR3 runs to 14 residues. CDR3: CASSHGFGDGTQYF. CDR3 coding DNA: TGCGCCAGCAGCCACGGGTTTGGGGACGGGACCCAGTACTTC.

This chain links TRBV15 with TRBJ2-1; 11 bases fit TRBD2. Germline CDR1 is LNHNV and CDR2 is YYDKDF (reference sequence). The CDR3 spans 16 residues. Losses at the gene ends were 5 bases for V and 4 bases for J; bases not matched to a gene: 7. CDR3 in DNA: TGTGCCACCAGCGGACCGGGACTAGCGGAATACAATGAGCAGTTCTTC. Translated: CATSGPGLAEYNEQFF.

The chain recombines TRBV27 with TRBJ2-3, with 10 bases identical to TRBD1. The CDR3 sequence is 16 residues long. The V and J ends lost 4 bases and 0 bases, in that order; junction bases with no gene match: 4. Per the germline V gene, CDR1 is MNHEY and CDR2 is SMNVEV (reference sequence). Written as DNA, the CDR3 is TGTGCCAGCAGTTATGGACAGGGGGGGAGCACAGATACGCAGTATTTT. Its translation is CASSYGQGGSTDTQYF.

The chain employs TRBV19 and TRBJ1-3; D is unclear. V was shortened by 5 bases and J by 0 bases, with 23 bases between the two germline ends. CDR1 is LNHDA and CDR2 is SQIVND in the germline V gene (reference sequence). This CDR3 has 19 residues. The CDR3 sequence: CASSLFSLEGSHSGNTIYF. The CDR3 coding sequence is TGTGCCAGTAGTTTGTTTTCTTTGGAGGGATCTCACTCTGGAAACACCATATATTTT.

V gene TRBV7-6 combines with J gene TRBJ2-4; TRBD1 matches at 9 bases. The V segment lost 4 bases and the J segment 8 bases; nucleotides outside the gene matches: 6. There are 14 residues in the CDR3. Germline lookup yields CDR1 SGHVS and CDR2 FNYEAQ. CDR3 amino acids: CASSSEGQGYIQYF. CDR3 nucleotides: TGTGCCAGCAGCTCCGAGGGACAGGGATACATTCAGTACTTC. Drawing the rest from reference TRBV7-6 and TRBJ2-4, the complete variable domain is GAGVSQSPRYKVTKRGQDVALRCDPISGHVSLYWYRQALGQGPEFLTYFNYEAQQDKSGLPNDRFSAERPEGSISTLTIQRTEQRDSAMYRCASSSEGQGYIQYFGAGTRLSVL.

The genes are TRBV5-5 and TRBJ2-1; 14 positions agree with TRBD2. The CDR3 contains 14 residues. The ends lost 3 bases at V and 12 bases at J; junction bases unmatched: 5. CDR1 and CDR2 from the germline V gene are SGHKS and YYEKEE (reference sequence). As DNA, the CDR3 is TGTGCCAGCAGCTCGGGACTAGCGGGAGTATTGCAGTTCTTC. The encoded protein is CASSSGLAGVLQFF.

This clone was detected once. The rearrangement links TRBV7-3 to TRBJ2-3; no reliable D call. The CDR3 length is 13 residues. Per germline, CDR1 SGHTA and CDR2 FQGTGA. V lost 3 bases, J lost 4 bases, and 8 bases lay in between. CDR3 coding DNA: TGTGCCAGCAGCTTCACTCGGCCAGATACGCAGTATTTT. Translation: CASSFTRPDTQYF.

The chain carries TRBV15 and TRBJ2-5; 8 bases agree with TRBD2. Germline loops: CDR1 LNHNV, CDR2 YYDKDF (reference sequence). V was pared by 5 bases and J by 2 bases, with 4 bases of the junction left unmatched. The CDR3 has 14 residues. CDR3 sequence reads: CATSSGTRQETQYF. The CDR3 region has the DNA TGTGCCACCAGCTCCGGGACTAGACAAGAGACCCAGTACTTC.

This clone has a handful of counts. The sample carries other DNA sequences with the same CDR3. The J gene is TRBJ2-2, the V gene TRBV9; D uncertain. The germline gives CDR1 SGDLS, CDR2 YYNGEE. The CDR3 is made up of 12 amino acids. The V and J ends lost 0 bases and 7 bases respectively, with 4 bases between them. CDR3 coding DNA: TGTGCCAGCAGCGTAGTGGTCGGGGAGCTGTTTTTT. Translating it yields CASSVVVGELFF.